The sequence of this T cell receptor beta chain was determined in a study of control samples from healthy donors and cancer patients. This table comes from immunoSEQ multiplex PCR, and its TCRdb copy is limited to in-frame clones, with some not included. The sample lists about 160,000 clones; 80% to 95% were seen once. This receptor was obtained from a woman in her twenties or thirties in good health. Sequenced: blood.

The CDR3 DNA follows: TGTGCCAGCTCGACCAGGGGGTTAAAGACCCAGTACTTC. Its translation is CASSTRGLKTQYF. The chain carries TRBV18 and TRBJ2-5, with 7 bases aligning to TRBD1. Germline V lookup: CDR1 KGHSH, CDR2 LQKENI. J gave up 6 bases and V 6 bases, and 7 bases lay outside the gene matches. The length of the CDR3 is 13 residues.